Sequencing of this TCR beta chain was carried out in a study of shared clonotypes between healthy human individuals. The DNA input per sorted-subset replicate PCR was roughly 0.2 ug, corresponding to some 30,000 T cell genomes. Sequenced by immunoSEQ multiplex PCR; TCRdb stores in-frame clones only, minus some. The sample contains 750,000 to 1,000,000 clones, 90% to 95% of which appear only once. Overall study findings and caveats: Clonotype sharing levels among donors were expected to vary with sequencing depth.

On this clone itself: Its antigen is as yet unknown.

CD45RO-negative CD8 cells positively selected for CCR7 made up the naive population, which excluded terminally differentiated effector memory CD45RA+ cells. Per the germline V gene, CDR1 is MDHEN and CDR2 is SYDVKM. The CDR3 spans 16 residues. Losses at the gene ends were 4 bases for V and 3 bases for J; bases not matched to a gene: 6. The chain has TRBV28 and TRBJ2-7; TRBD2 aligns across 13 bases. This sequence was found in a man aged 25 to 40 in good health. Sequenced input: naive CD8+ T cells sorted from blood. The CDR3 spells CASSWGTSGDRYEQYF. DNA of the CDR3: TGTGCCAGCAGTTGGGGGACTAGCGGGGACCGCTACGAGCAGTACTTC.